These T cell receptor beta chains were read from a single sample in a study of T cell repertoires in cytomegalovirus infection. Their specific antigens are unknown. TCRdb redid the calling of the reads with MiXCR, one entry per CDR3 protein. The table shows 450,000 to 600,000 distinct CDR3 sequences, with about 33% occurring only once. This sample comprised cultured PBMCs, obtained from culture after CMV antigen stimulation. The receptors derive from a human donor in good health (CMV status not recorded). Some clones in this sample may be carry-over from other donors' samples. CDR3s include the opening cysteine and the closing phenylalanine or tryptophan. The D gene is left open where the match is weak. The size field is filled for only some rows; it gives once, few, many or a size class.

>TRBV7-9|TRBJ2-2|few|TRBD2|17
CASSPGTSGRDTGELFF
TGTGCCAGCAGCCCCGGGACTAGCGGGAGGGACACCGGGGAGCTGTTTTTT
>TRBV4-1|TRBJ2-2|NA|TRBD1|13
CASSQGQPGELFF
TGCGCCAGCAGCCAGGGACAGCCCGGGGAGCTGTTTTTT
>TRBV19|TRBJ2-1|few|NA|15
CASSIGDLNYNEQFF
TGTGCCAGTAGTATAGGGGACCTGAACTACAATGAGCAGTTCTTC
>TRBV7-6|TRBJ2-2|few|NA|17
CASSRATGRGRTGELFF
TGTGCCAGCAGCCGAGCAACAGGGCGGGGAAGGACCGGGGAGCTGTTTTTT
>TRBV14|TRBJ1-5|NA|NA|13
CASSLQGRGPQHF
TGTGCCAGCAGTCTACAGGGAAGGGGGCCCCAGCATTTT
>TRBV7-3|TRBJ1-1|NA|NA|12
CASSSENTEAFF
TGTGCCAGCAGCTCGGAGAACACTGAAGCTTTCTTT
>TRBV6-6|TRBJ2-3|once|NA|18
CASSYPSSETQNTDTQYF
TGTGCCAGCAGTTACCCGTCGTCGGAGACACAAAACACAGATACGCAGTATTTT
>TRBV29-1|TRBJ1-1|NA|TRBD1|15
CSVDGTGRMNTEAFF
TGCAGCGTTGATGGGACAGGGAGGATGAACACTGAAGCTTTCTTT
>TRBV11-2|TRBJ1-5|NA|NA|13
CASSPGLRQPQHF
TGTGCCAGCAGCCCCGGGTTACGGCAGCCCCAGCATTTT
>TRBV6-5|TRBJ2-5|NA|NA|13
CASRNSDQETQYF
TGTGCCAGCAGGAACAGCGATCAAGAGACCCAGTACTTC
>TRBV6-2/TRBV6-3|TRBJ2-1|NA|TRBD1|14
CASRQGQSYNEQFF
TGTGCCAGCAGACAGGGGCAATCCTACAATGAGCAGTTCTTC
>TRBV6-6|TRBJ2-1|NA|NA|14
CASSRLEAYNEQFF
TGTGCCAGCAGCCGACTAGAGGCCTACAATGAGCAGTTCTTC
>TRBV15|TRBJ2-3|many|TRBD2|19
CATSREQKAGVGLTDTQYF
TGTGCCACCAGCAGAGAGCAAAAAGCGGGAGTCGGACTCACAGATACGCAGTATTTT
>TRBV7-8|TRBJ2-1|NA|NA|15
CASSLVLQNYNEQFF
TGTGCCAGCAGCTTAGTGTTACAGAACTACAATGAGCAGTTCTTC
>TRBV4-2|TRBJ2-7|NA|NA|14
CASSQGLGYYEQYF
TGTGCCAGCAGCCAAGGGCTCGGGTACTACGAGCAGTACTTC
>TRBV11-3|TRBJ2-1|NA|TRBD2|15
CASTKGLAEYNEQFF
TGTGCCAGCACAAAGGGACTAGCGGAGTACAATGAGCAGTTCTTC
>TRBV7-2|TRBJ1-2|NA|TRBD1|16
CASSSRWDRGDYGYTF
TGTGCCAGCAGCTCCCGGTGGGACAGGGGCGACTATGGCTACACCTTC
>TRBV12-5|TRBJ1-6|NA|NA|18
CASGSQQVPDRRNSPLHF
TGTGCTAGTGGTTCCCAACAGGTTCCCGACAGGAGAAATTCACCCCTCCACTTT
>TRBV6-8|TRBJ1-6|NA|TRBD1|13
CASRDRDNSPLHF
TGTGCCAGCAGGGACAGGGACAATTCACCCCTCCACTTT
>TRBV7-9|TRBJ2-6|many|NA|15
CASSFWLSGANVLTF
TGTGCCAGCAGCTTTTGGCTCTCTGGGGCCAACGTCCTGACTTTC
>TRBV7-2|TRBJ2-2|many|NA|12
CASSLDFGELFF
TGTGCCAGCAGCTTAGACTTCGGGGAGCTGTTTTTT
>TRBV10-2|TRBJ1-1|few|NA|13
CASSDQGFPEAFF
TGCGCCAGCAGTGATCAAGGGTTTCCTGAAGCTTTCTTT
>TRBV15|TRBJ1-4|NA|NA|14
CATSRSLKNEKLFF
TGTGCCACCAGCAGATCCCTTAAGAATGAAAAACTGTTTTTT
>TRBV7-3|TRBJ2-1|few|NA|14
CASSPLPSYNEQFF
TGTGCCAGCAGCCCCCTTCCATCCTACAATGAGCAGTTCTTC
>TRBV7-2|TRBJ2-3|NA|TRBD2|15
CASSLVTSATDTQYF
TGTGCCAGCAGCTTAGTGACTAGCGCTACAGATACGCAGTATTTT
>TRBV24-1|TRBJ2-1|few|NA|14
CATSETGRYNEQFF
TGTGCCACCAGTGAAACCGGAAGGTACAATGAGCAGTTCTTC
>TRBV27|TRBJ2-6|NA|TRBD1|18
CASSLRQGGTSGANVLTF
TGTGCCAGCAGCCTCCGACAGGGGGGGACCTCTGGGGCCAACGTCCTGACTTTC
>TRBV7-4|TRBJ1-1|NA|NA|18
CASSLSRGTLPMNTEAFF
TGTGCCAGCAGCTTATCCCGCGGGACACTACCGATGAACACTGAAGCTTTCTTT
>TRBV7-2|TRBJ2-1|many|NA|14
CASSSRGRENEQFF
TGTGCCAGCAGCTCCCGGGGTAGGGAGAATGAGCAGTTCTTC
>TRBV5-5|TRBJ2-5|few|NA|17
CASSLASIGRLQETQYF
TGTGCCAGCAGCTTGGCGTCGATCGGCAGACTCCAAGAGACCCAGTACTTC
>TRBV5-4|TRBJ2-2|NA|NA|15
CASSFGGENTGELFF
TGTGCCAGCAGCTTCGGGGGAGAGAACACCGGGGAGCTGTTTTTT
>TRBV7-2|TRBJ2-7|many|NA|17
CASSLVGAGFAPYEQYF
TGTGCCAGCAGCTTAGTTGGCGCAGGATTCGCCCCCTACGAGCAGTACTTC
>TRBV7-6|TRBJ1-1|few|NA|16
CASSLTGGAGESEAFF
TGTGCCAGCAGCTTGACTGGGGGCGCAGGGGAATCTGAAGCTTTCTTT
>TRBV27|TRBJ2-7|NA|TRBD2|15
CASSDRLAGVYEQYF
TGTGCCAGCAGCGATCGACTAGCGGGAGTTTACGAGCAGTACTTC
>TRBV6-5|TRBJ2-2|NA|TRBD1|15
CASSPTGGNTGELFF
TGTGCCAGCAGCCCGACAGGGGGGAACACCGGGGAGCTGTTTTTT
>TRBV10-2|TRBJ2-1|NA|TRBD2|16
CASSDTTAGGRNEQFF
TGCGCCAGCAGTGACACAACAGCGGGAGGACGTAATGAGCAGTTCTTC
>TRBV9|TRBJ2-1|NA|NA|15
CASSVTGLSYNEQFF
TGTGCCAGCAGCGTAACGGGACTCTCCTACAATGAGCAGTTCTTC
>TRBV19|TRBJ2-1|many|NA|19
CASSIRSDSGLSDYNEQFF
TGTGCCAGTAGTATAAGGTCGGACAGCGGGTTGTCCGACTACAATGAGCAGTTCTTC
>TRBV7-6|TRBJ2-2|few|NA|13
CASSLYESGELFF
TGTGCCAGCAGCTTATACGAGTCCGGGGAGCTGTTTTTT